Described below is a single T cell receptor (beta chain) sequence and its context. Repertoires were generated with immunoSEQ multiplex PCR, while TCRdb's copy carries only in-frame clones and drops some. The table includes 300,000 to 350,000 clones, approximately 89% detected once. Germline V gene sequence: CDR1 MDHEN, CDR2 SYDVKM. This CDR3 comprises 14 residues. V shed 6 bases and J 1 base; nucleotides not matched to a gene: 3. While infection was still active, Seattle patients were enrolled and then followed longitudinally. This record comes from a study of blood T cell repertoires in COVID-19. The chain couples TRBV28 to TRBJ1-5; TRBD1 aligns across 7 bases. The sequence came from a woman aged 55-69 years with COVID-19, enrolled during active disease. Sequencing input: peripheral blood. Written as DNA, the CDR3 is TGTGCCAGCAGAGGGGGACAGAGCAATCAGCCCCAGCATTTT. Its protein is CASRGGQSNQPQHF.